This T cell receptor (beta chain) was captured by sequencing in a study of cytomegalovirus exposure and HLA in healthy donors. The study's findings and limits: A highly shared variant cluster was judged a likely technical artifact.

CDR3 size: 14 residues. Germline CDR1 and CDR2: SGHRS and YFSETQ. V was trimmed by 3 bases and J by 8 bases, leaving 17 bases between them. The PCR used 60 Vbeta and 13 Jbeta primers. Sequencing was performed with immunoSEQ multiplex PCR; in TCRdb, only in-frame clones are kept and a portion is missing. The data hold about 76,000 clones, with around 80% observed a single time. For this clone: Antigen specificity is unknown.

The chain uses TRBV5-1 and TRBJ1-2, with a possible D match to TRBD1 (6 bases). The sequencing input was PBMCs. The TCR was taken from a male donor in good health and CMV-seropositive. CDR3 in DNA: TGCGCCAGCAGCTCAGCAGGGGAGTCCGACGGCTACACCTTC. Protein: CASSSAGESDGYTF.